This record covers a single T cell receptor beta chain. This specimen comes from a study of monozygotic twins with inflammatory bowel disease. TCRdb reprocessed the 5' RACE reads and reports one entry per CDR3 protein, with no DNA. This repertoire includes approximately 150,000 distinct CDR3 sequences. Germline V gives CDR1 DFQATT, CDR2 SNEGSKA (reference sequence). CDR3 length: 16 amino acids. The chain has TRBV20-1 and TRBJ1-2; TCRdb selects TRBD1, and the lack of DNA leaves this call unchecked. Sequenced input: blood. The receptor was isolated from a human donor with ulcerative colitis or Crohn's disease, or a healthy co-twin of an affected twin (not recorded which). The CDR3 spells CSARDLTRTGGYGYTF.